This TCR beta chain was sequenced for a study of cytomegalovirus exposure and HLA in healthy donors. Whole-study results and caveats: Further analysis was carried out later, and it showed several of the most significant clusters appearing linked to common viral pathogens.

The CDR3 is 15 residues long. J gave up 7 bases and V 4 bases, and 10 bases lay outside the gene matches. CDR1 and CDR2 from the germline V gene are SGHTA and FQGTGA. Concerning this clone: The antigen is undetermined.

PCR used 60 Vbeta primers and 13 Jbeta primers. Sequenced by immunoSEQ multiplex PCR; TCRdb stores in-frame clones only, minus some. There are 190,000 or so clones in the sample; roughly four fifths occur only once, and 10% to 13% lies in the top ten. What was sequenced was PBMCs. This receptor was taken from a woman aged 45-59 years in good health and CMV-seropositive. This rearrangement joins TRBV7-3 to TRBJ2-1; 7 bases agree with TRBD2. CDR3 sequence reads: CASSSAGTIWNEQFF. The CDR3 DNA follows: TGTGCCAGCAGCTCCGCCGGGACTATTTGGAATGAGCAGTTCTTC. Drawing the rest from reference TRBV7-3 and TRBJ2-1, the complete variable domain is GAGVSQTPSNKVTEKGKYVELRCDPISGHTALYWYRQSLGQGPEFLIYFQGTGAADDSGLPNDRFFAVRPEGSVSTLKIQRTERGDSAVYLCASSSAGTIWNEQFFGPGTRLTVL.